This record concerns one T cell receptor (beta chain) sequence. This record comes from a study of blood T cell repertoires in COVID-19. Looking at the study overall: Acute and convalescent COVID-19 samples came from the United States, Italy and Spain.

Per the study methods: Reference gene primer amplification yielded estimated nucleated cell counts. Data came from immunoSEQ multiplex PCR; TCRdb stores just in-frame clones and leaves some out. V, J and clone size derive from that table, while D and trimming were established from the DNA sequence. The sample lists 250,000 to 300,000 clones, more than 75% occurring once. Trimming cost V 5 bases and J 3 bases; bases outside gene matches: 11. The germline gives CDR1 SEHNR, CDR2 FQNEAQ (reference sequence). The CDR3 has 17 amino acids. The rearrangement joins TRBV7-9 to TRBJ1-4; 8 positions match TRBD1. The sample consisted of PBMCs or T cells enriched from blood (not recorded which). The source is a woman between 50 and 59 years old who had been exposed to COVID-19. The CDR3 region has the DNA TGTGCCAGCAGCCCCCGGACAGGGCGCGGGGCTAATGAAAAACTGTTTTTT. Translated: CASSPRTGRGANEKLFF.